This TCR beta chain was found in a study of blood T cell repertoires in COVID-19. V lost 3 bases to trimming and J lost 0 bases, with 3 bases between them. This CDR3 comprises 12 residues. The germline V gene encodes CDR1 PRHDT and CDR2 FYEKMQ (reference sequence). Two consecutive negative NP/OP PCR tests, clearance, or resolved symptoms defined Cohort 3 recovery. Assay: immunoSEQ multiplex PCR; the TCRdb copy retains only in-frame clones and omits some. The table lists about 330,000 clones, roughly 87% of them singletons. V gene TRBV13 combines with J gene TRBJ2-7; D remains ambiguous. This receptor was taken from a young woman who had recovered from COVID-19. Sequenced sample: PBMCs or T cells enriched from blood (not recorded which). The CDR3: CASSLYSYEQYF. The CDR3 DNA sequence: TGTGCCAGCAGCTTGTACTCCTACGAGCAGTACTTC.